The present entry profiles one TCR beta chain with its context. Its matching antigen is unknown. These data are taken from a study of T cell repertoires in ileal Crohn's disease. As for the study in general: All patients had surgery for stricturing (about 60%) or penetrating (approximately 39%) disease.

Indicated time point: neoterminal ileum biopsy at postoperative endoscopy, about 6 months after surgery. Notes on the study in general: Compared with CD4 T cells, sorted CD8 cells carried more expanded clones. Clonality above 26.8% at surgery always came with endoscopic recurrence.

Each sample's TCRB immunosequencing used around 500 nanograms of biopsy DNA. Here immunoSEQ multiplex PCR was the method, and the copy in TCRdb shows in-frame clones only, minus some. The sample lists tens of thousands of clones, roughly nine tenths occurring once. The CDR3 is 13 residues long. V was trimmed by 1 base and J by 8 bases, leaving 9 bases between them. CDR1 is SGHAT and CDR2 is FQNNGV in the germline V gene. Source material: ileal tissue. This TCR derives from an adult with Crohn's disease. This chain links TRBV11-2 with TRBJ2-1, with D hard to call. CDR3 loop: CASSLVVPYEQFF. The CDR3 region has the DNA TGTGCCAGCAGCTTAGTTGTTCCTTATGAGCAGTTCTTC.